Each of the 8 T cell receptor beta chains below was sequenced from the same sample in a study of cytomegalovirus exposure and HLA in healthy donors. The PCR employed 60 Vbeta primers together with 13 Jbeta primers. Sequencing used immunoSEQ multiplex PCR; TCRdb keeps in-frame clones, though not all of them. The table records fewer than 200,000 clones, 60% to 75% of them present only once. The source material was PBMCs. These receptors were taken from a woman in her fifties or sixties in good health and CMV-seropositive.

Remarks on this clone: The same CDR3 also results from other DNA sequences found in this sample. V and J are TRBV2 and TRBJ1-2; perhaps TRBD1 as D (5 bases). This CDR3 spans 12 amino acids. Deletions cut 4 bases from V and 5 bases from J, with 8 bases between. Germline values: CDR1 SNHLY, CDR2 FYNNEI. The CDR3 region has the DNA TGTGCCAGCAGTGGGGCAGGGTATGGCTACACCTTC. This encodes CASSGAGYGYTF.

V is TRBV14 and J is TRBJ1-1; the match to TRBD1 covers 9 bases. The germline CDR1 and CDR2 sequences are SGHDN and FVKESK. Unmatched junction bases numbered 6, after V lost 1 base and J lost 3 bases. The CDR3 length is 16 residues. In nucleotides, the CDR3 is TGTGCCAGCAGCCAAGCTGGGACAGGGCGGGACACTGAAGCTTTCTTT. Amino acids: CASSQAGTGRDTEAFF.

This clone came up a few times. V and J are TRBV4-1 and TRBJ1-3; TRBD1 is a possible D gene (6 bases). CDR1 is MGHRA and CDR2 is YSYEKL in the germline V gene. The CDR3 runs to 16 residues. The V end was cut by 2 bases, the J end by 0 bases, with 11 bases between. The CDR3 DNA is TGCGCCAGCAGCCAAAACCGAGGGGGCTCTGGAAACACCATATATTTT. This codes for CASSQNRGGSGNTIYF.

The chain joins TRBV4-2 to TRBJ2-5, with TRBD2 matching over 9 bases. Trimming cost V 0 bases and J 4 bases; bases outside gene matches: 9. The CDR3 has 17 residues. Germline V gene sequence: CDR1 LGHNA, CDR2 YNFKEQ. CDR3 region: CASSQEVSGGTGETQYF. As DNA, the CDR3 is TGTGCCAGCAGCCAAGAGGTCAGCGGGGGGACGGGAGAGACCCAGTACTTC.

The chain joins TRBV5-1 to TRBJ2-2; TRBD2 matches at 7 bases. This CDR3 is 15 amino acids long. V dropped 6 bases and J dropped 1; count of bases not matched to a gene: 6. Per germline, CDR1 SGHRS and CDR2 YFSETQ. CDR3 DNA: TGCGCCAGCACCGCCGGGGGGAAGAACACCGGGGAGCTGTTTTTT. Its translation is CASTAGGKNTGELFF.

The J gene is TRBJ2-5, the V gene TRBV7-9, with D uncertain. Germline V lookup: CDR1 SEHNR, CDR2 FQNEAQ (reference sequence). The CDR3 runs to 16 residues. The V and J ends lost 1 base and 0 bases respectively, with 12 bases between them. Here the CDR3 DNA reads TGTGCCAGCAGCTTAGATGACATTTGGTACCAAGAGACCCAGTACTTC. Translation: CASSLDDIWYQETQYF.

The chain links TRBV25-1 to TRBJ2-5, with TRBD1 as a possible D gene (6 bases). Germline V gives CDR1 MGHDK, CDR2 SYGVNS. The CDR3 totals 13 residues. Trimming removed 4 bases from V and 9 bases from J, with 15 bases in between. The CDR3: CASSADSLGAQYF. The CDR3 region has the DNA TGTGCCAGCAGTGCGGACAGTCTTGGGGCCCAGTACTTC.

The chain links TRBV11-3 to TRBJ2-3; TRBD2 might be the D (6 bases). The CDR3 is made up of 14 amino acids. Germline CDR1 reads SGHNT; CDR2 reads YENEEA. V lost 5 bases and J lost 7, with 16 bases in between. The CDR3 DNA reads TGTGCCAGCAGCCCCCTGGACGGGAGTCATACGCAGTATTTT. Translating gives CASSPLDGSHTQYF.